This T cell receptor (beta chain) was captured by sequencing in a study of blood T cell repertoires in COVID-19. Worth noting for this clone: Within the sample, other DNA sequences also encode this same CDR3.

Enrolled through a virtual design, the participants were between 18 and 89 years of age and came from fewer than 30 US areas. Participants' own reports of clinical history determined their cohort assignment. Symptom resolution, clearance, or two negative PCRs marked the recovered donors of Cohort 3. The germline V and J ends were trimmed by 6 bases and 2 bases, with 13 bases remaining between them. The CDR3 runs 14 residues. In germline, CDR1 is MDHEN, CDR2 SYDVKM. Assay used: immunoSEQ multiplex PCR; TCRdb lists only in-frame clones, some missing. The sample includes 250,000 to 400,000 clones, roughly 89% of them seen just once.

The sample comprised PBMCs or T cells enriched from blood (not recorded which). The TCR sequence derives from a man aged 55-75 years who had recovered from COVID-19. The chain links TRBV28 to TRBJ1-2; maybe TRBD1 (6 bases). The CDR3 sequence: CASSLTGLNYGYTF. The CDR3 bases are TGTGCCAGCAGCCTGACAGGTTTAAACTATGGCTACACCTTC.